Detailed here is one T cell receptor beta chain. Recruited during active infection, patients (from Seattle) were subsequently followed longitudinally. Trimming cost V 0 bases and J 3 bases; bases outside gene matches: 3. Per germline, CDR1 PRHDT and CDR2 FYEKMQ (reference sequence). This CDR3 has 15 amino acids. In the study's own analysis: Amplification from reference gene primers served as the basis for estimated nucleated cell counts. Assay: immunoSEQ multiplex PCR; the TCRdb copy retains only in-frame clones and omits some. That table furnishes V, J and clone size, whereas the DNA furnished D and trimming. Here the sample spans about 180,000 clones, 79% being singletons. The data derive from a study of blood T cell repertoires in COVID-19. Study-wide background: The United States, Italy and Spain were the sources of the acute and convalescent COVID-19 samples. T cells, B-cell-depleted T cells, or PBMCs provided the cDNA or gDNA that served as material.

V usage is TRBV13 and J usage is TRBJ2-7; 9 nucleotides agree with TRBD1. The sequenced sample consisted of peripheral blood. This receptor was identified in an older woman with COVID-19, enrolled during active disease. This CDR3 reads CASSLGGTGNYEQYF. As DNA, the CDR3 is TGTGCCAGCAGCTTAGGCGGGACAGGGAACTACGAGCAGTACTTC.